These 3 T cell receptor beta chains were all obtained from the same sample, sequenced in a study of T-cell memory formation after mild COVID-19. One entry per CDR3 protein results from TCRdb running MiXCR on the 5' RACE reads. Of over 350,000 distinct CDR3 sequences listed, 20% to 30% are singletons. Sequences were obtained from PBMCs or a T cell subset sorted from them (not recorded which). Every receptor here comes from an adult woman who had mild COVID-19 (a few samples of this study predate the infection). Cell type and time point are not known.

This clonotype was seen only a few times. The chain employs TRBV12-3 or TRBV12-4 and TRBJ2-1; 10 bases align to TRBD2. V lost 5 bases and J lost 0; bases outside the gene matches: 4. This CDR3 contains 16 residues. The CDR3 region is CASSNSGRYSYNEQFF. CDR3 in DNA: TGTGCCAGCAGTAATAGCGGGAGGTACTCCTACAATGAGCAGTTCTTC.

This clonotype was counted only a few times. J is TRBJ2-7 and V is TRBV7-9, with D unclear. Trimming took 3 bases from V and 6 from J, leaving 12 bases between them. From germline, CDR1 is SEHNR and CDR2 FQNEAQ (reference sequence). CDR3 length: 13 amino acids. The CDR3 bases are TGTGCCAGCAGCTTTGATGTCCCGCGCGAGCAGTACTTC. This encodes CASSFDVPREQYF.

In its sample, this clonotype was seen a few times. DNA of the CDR3: TGCGCCAGCAGCCAAGATATGATGGGGTTTGGGACCGGGGAGCTGTTTTTT. Amino acids: CASSQDMMGFGTGELFF. This chain joins TRBV4-3 and TRBJ2-2; unclear D gene. Germline V gene data show CDR1 as LGHNA and CDR2 as YSLEER. This CDR3 is 17 amino acids long. The ends were cut back, 0 bases at V and 5 bases at J, with 16 bases in the middle.